These 4 T cell receptor beta chains were sequenced from one sample in a study of human T cells and chemical hapten exposure. TCRdb ran MiXCR on the RACE reads and lists one entry per CDR3 protein. The table shows 95,000 to 130,000 distinct CDR3 sequences, with 12% occurring only once. Time point here: patch test 1, 2 weeks after DPC sensitization. Regarding treatment: therapeutic diphenylcyclopropenone sensitization with weekly scalp DPC. The source material was whole blood, sampled in connection with sensitization to the hapten diphenylcyclopropenone (DPC). Receptors were obtained from a woman aged 45 to 65 with alopecia areata. Some clones in this sample may be carry-over from other donors' samples.

Points on this clonotype: This clone may be a read error of a much larger clone one base away. The chain combines TRBV12-3 or TRBV12-4 with TRBJ1-4; tentative D call: TRBD1 (6 bases). This CDR3 has 14 amino acids. Written as DNA, the CDR3 is TGTGCCAACAGTAACAGGGCGACTAATGAAAAACTGTTTTTT. Protein: CANSNRATNEKLFF.

The table lists this clonotype with a few counts. V and J are TRBV7-9 and TRBJ2-1, with 7 bases matching TRBD1. V was pared by 4 bases and J by 10 bases, with 16 bases of the junction left unmatched. CDR1 SEHNR and CDR2 FQNEAQ come from the germline V gene (reference sequence). CDR3 length: 16 residues. CDR3 in DNA: TGTGCCAGCAGCTCCGGGGTACTAACAGGGGTGACCGAGCAGTTCTTC. Its translation is CASSSGVLTGVTEQFF.

The chain recombines TRBV5-1 with TRBJ2-6; D call uncertain. The germline V and J ends were trimmed by 0 bases and 4 bases, with 8 bases remaining between them. The germline V gene has CDR1 SGHRS and CDR2 YFSETQ. The CDR3 spans 15 residues. The CDR3 protein is CASSLEGPGANVLTF. The CDR3 DNA sequence: TGCGCCAGCAGCTTGGAAGGGCCCGGGGCCAACGTCCTGACTTTC.

The V gene is TRBV5-1, the J gene TRBJ1-6; 7 bases match TRBD1. The CDR3 covers 15 residues. V lost 0 bases and J lost 5; bases outside the gene matches: 2. Germline V gene sequence: CDR1 SGHRS, CDR2 YFSETQ. The CDR3 sequence is CASSLGTGDNSPLHF. For the CDR3, the DNA is TGCGCCAGCAGCTTGGGTACAGGGGATAATTCACCCCTCCACTTT.